The subject of this entry is one TCR beta chain. This sample also contains other DNA sequences that code for the same CDR3. Method: immunoSEQ multiplex PCR; TCRdb's copy keeps in-frame clones and lacks some. The sample includes roughly 2.2 million clones, less than 95% of them seen just once. This entry comes from a study of shared clonotypes between healthy human individuals. Germline V gene sequence: CDR1 SGHTA, CDR2 FQGNSA. The CDR3 length is 15 residues. The V segment lost 1 base and the J segment 2 bases; nucleotides outside the gene matches: 5. The sequencing input was naive CD4+ T cells from PBMCs. Noted subset: CD45RA+ positively selected. The chain has TRBV7-2 and TRBJ2-7; 7 nucleotides agree with TRBD2. The clonotype originates from a man aged 18 to 35 in good health. Some clones in this sample may be carry-over from other donors' samples. CDR3 bases: TGTGCCAGCAGCTTAGGTTCTAGCGGCCCCTACGAGCAGTACTTC. Protein: CASSLGSSGPYEQYF.